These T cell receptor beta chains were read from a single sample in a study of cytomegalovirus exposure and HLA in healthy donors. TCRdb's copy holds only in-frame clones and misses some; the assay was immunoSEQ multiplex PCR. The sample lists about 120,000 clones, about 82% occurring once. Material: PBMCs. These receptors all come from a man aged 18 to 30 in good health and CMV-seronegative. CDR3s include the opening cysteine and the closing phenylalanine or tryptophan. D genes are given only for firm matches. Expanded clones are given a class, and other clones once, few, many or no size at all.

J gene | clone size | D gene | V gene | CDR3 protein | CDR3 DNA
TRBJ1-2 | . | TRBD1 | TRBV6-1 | CASTRGEGAMGGYTF | TGTGCCAGCACCCGAGGCGAGGGGGCGATGGGTGGCTACACCTTC
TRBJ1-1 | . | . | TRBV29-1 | CSVERMNTEAFF | TGCAGCGTTGAGCGCATGAACACTGAAGCTTTCTTT
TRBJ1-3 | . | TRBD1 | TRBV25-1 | CASSETGRSGNTIYF | TGTGCCAGCAGTGAGACAGGGAGAAGTGGAAACACCATATATTTT
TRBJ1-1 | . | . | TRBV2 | CAIGGIVAEAFF | TGTGCCATTGGGGGGATAGTCGCTGAAGCTTTCTTT
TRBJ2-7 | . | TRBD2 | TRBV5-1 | CASSLSGRIDEQYF | TGCGCCAGCAGCCTTAGCGGGAGGATTGACGAGCAGTACTTC
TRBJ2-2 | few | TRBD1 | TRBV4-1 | CASSQGQGVATGELFF | TGCGCCAGCAGCCAAGGACAGGGAGTAGCCACCGGGGAGCTGTTTTTT
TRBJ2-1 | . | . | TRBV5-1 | CASSLGATGNTNEQFF | TGCGCCAGCAGCTTGGGGGCCACAGGTAACACCAATGAGCAGTTCTTC
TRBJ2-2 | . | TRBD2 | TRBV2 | CARGTSGGRGGELFF | TGTGCCAGAGGGACTAGCGGGGGCCGGGGCGGGGAGCTGTTTTTT
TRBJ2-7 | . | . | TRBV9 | CASSVGGGGEYEQYF | TGTGCCAGCAGCGTGGGCGGAGGGGGGGAGTACGAGCAGTACTTC
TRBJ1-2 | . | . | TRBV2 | CASSVTWGYTF | TGTGCCAGCAGTGTGACTTGGGGCTACACCTTC
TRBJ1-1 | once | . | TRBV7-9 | CASRMPPGTEAFF | TGTGCCAGCAGGATGCCCCCAGGCACTGAAGCTTTCTTT
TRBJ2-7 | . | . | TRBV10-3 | CATEDSYEQYF | TGTGCCACCGAGGACAGCTACGAGCAGTACTTC
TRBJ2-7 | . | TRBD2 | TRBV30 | CAWSPGGDYEQYF | TGTGCCTGGAGTCCGGGGGGGGACTACGAGCAGTACTTC
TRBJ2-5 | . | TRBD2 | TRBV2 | CASSPPGLALQETQYF | TGTGCCAGCAGTCCCCCGGGACTAGCGCTCCAAGAGACCCAGTACTTC
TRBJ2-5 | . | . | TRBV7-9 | CASSPRGRDPSETQYF | TGTGCCAGCAGCCCAAGAGGGCGGGACCCCTCCGAGACCCAGTACTTC
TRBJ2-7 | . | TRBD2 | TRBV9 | CASSVEGGRAAEQYF | TGTGCCAGCAGCGTAGAGGGCGGGAGGGCCGCCGAGCAGTACTTC
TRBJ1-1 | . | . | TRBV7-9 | CASSRPPGDGDTEAFF | TGTGCCAGCAGCCGTCCCCCAGGGGATGGAGACACTGAAGCTTTCTTT
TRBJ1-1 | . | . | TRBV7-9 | CASSPKLQSREWTEAFF | TGTGCCAGCAGCCCTAAGTTGCAATCGCGGGAGTGGACTGAAGCTTTCTTT
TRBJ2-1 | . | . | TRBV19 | CASRKSGDQSYNEQFF | TGTGCCAGTAGGAAATCGGGGGACCAGTCCTACAATGAGCAGTTCTTC
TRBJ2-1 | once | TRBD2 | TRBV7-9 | CASSFLSGGINEQFF | TGTGCCAGCAGCTTCCTTAGCGGGGGGATTAATGAGCAGTTCTTC
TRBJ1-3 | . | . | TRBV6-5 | CASSYSAGNTIYF | TGTGCCAGCAGTTACTCCGCTGGAAACACCATATATTTT
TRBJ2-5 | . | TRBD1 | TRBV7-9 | CASSSRGLGQGASETQYF | TGTGCCAGCAGCTCCCGGGGTCTGGGACAGGGGGCTTCAGAGACCCAGTACTTC
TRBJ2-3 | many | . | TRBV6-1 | CASSESGENTQYF | TGTGCCAGCAGTGAATCTGGGGAGAATACGCAGTATTTT
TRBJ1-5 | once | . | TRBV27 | CASSPDSINQPQHF | TGTGCCAGCAGTCCGGACAGCATCAATCAGCCCCAGCATTTT
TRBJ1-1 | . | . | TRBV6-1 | CASSLRVGNTEAFF | TGTGCCAGCAGCCTCAGGGTTGGGAACACTGAAGCTTTCTTT
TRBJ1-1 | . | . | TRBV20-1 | CSAKPGIEAFF | TGCAGTGCGAAACCAGGGATTGAAGCTTTCTTT
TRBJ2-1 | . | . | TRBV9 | CASSVQGIGDNEQFF | TGTGCCAGCAGCGTACAGGGAATTGGGGACAATGAGCAGTTCTTC
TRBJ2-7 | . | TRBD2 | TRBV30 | CAWNPGGSYEQYF | TGTGCCTGGAACCCGGGAGGATCCTACGAGCAGTACTTC